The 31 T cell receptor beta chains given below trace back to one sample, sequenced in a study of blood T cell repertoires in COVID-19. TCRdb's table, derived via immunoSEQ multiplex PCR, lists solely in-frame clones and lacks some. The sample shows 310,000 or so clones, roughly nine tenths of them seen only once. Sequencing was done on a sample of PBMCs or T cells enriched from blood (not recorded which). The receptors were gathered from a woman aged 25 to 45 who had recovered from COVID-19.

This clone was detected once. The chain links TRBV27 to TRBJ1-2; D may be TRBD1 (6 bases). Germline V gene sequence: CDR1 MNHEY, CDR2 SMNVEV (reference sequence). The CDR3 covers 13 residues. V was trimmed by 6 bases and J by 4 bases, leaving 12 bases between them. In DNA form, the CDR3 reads TGTGCCAGCAGAAGGGGGGGCGGCTATGGCTACACCTTC. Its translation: CASRRGGGYGYTF.

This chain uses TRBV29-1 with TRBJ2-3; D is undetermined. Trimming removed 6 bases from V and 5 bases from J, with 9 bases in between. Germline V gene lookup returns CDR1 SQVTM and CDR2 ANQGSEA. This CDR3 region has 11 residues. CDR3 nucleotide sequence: TGCAGCGTCGCAAGAGGAGATACGCAGTATTTT. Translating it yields CSVARGDTQYF.

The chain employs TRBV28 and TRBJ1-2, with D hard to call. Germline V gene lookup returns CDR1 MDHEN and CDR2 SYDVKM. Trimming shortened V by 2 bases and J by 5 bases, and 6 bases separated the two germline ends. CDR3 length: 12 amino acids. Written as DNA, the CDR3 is TGTGCCAGCAGTTTAGGCGGGTATGGCTACACCTTC. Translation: CASSLGGYGYTF.

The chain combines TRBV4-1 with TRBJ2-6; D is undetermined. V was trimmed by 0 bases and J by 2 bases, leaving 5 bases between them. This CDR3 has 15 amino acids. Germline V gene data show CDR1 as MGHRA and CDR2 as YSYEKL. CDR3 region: CASSQEGTGANVLTF. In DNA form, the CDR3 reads TGCGCCAGCAGCCAAGAGGGCACTGGGGCCAACGTCCTGACTTTC.

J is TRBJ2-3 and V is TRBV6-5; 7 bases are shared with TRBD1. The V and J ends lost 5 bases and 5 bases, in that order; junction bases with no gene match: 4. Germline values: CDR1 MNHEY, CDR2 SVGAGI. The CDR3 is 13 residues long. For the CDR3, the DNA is TGTGCCAGCAGTCAACAGGGGAGAGATACGCAGTATTTT. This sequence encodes CASSQQGRDTQYF.

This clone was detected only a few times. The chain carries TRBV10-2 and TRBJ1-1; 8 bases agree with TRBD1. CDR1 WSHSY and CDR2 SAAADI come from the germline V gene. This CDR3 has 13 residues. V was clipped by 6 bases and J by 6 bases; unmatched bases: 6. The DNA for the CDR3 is TGCGCCAGCAGCGTGGACAGGGACTCTGAAGCTTTCTTT. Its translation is CASSVDRDSEAFF.

The CDR3 coding sequence is TGTGCCACCAGTGACCGGACAGGGGGCTCCTACAATGAGCAGTTCTTC. Protein sequence: CATSDRTGGSYNEQFF. The chain is built from TRBV24-1 and TRBJ2-1, with TRBD1 identical over 10 bases. V lost 4 bases and J lost 0; bases outside the gene matches: 2. The CDR3 loop spans 16 amino acids. Germline values: CDR1 KGHDR, CDR2 SFDVKD.

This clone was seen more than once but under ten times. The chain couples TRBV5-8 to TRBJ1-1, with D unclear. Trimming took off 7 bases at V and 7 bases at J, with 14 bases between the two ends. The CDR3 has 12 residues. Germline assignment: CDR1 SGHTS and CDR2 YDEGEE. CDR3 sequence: CASRRLLNEAFF. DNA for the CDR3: TGTGCCAGCCGACGACTCCTCAATGAAGCTTTCTTT.

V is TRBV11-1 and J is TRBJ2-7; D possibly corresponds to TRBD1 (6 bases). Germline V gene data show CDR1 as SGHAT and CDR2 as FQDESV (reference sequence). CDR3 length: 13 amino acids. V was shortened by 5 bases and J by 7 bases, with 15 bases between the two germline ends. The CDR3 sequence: CASSPRTAGEQYF. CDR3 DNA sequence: TGTGCCAGCAGCCCACGGACAGCCGGGGAGCAGTACTTC.

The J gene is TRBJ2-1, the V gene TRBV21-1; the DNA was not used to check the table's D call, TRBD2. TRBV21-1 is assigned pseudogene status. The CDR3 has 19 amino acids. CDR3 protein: CASSKPGTSGANGGNEQFF. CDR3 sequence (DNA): TGTGCCAGCAGCAAACCCGGGACTAGCGGGGCGAACGGGGGGAATGAGCAGTTCTTC.

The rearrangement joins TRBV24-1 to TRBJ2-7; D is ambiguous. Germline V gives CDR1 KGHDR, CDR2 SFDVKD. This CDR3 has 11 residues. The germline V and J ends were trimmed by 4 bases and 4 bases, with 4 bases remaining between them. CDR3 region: CATSDGYEQYF. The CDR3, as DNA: TGTGCCACCAGTGACGGGTACGAGCAGTACTTC.

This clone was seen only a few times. The DNA of the CDR3 is TGTGCCAGCAGCTTGGTGGCAGGGCCTAGCAATCAGCCCCAGCATTTT. Its translation is CASSLVAGPSNQPQHF. This rearrangement joins TRBV5-5 to TRBJ1-5; D possibly corresponds to TRBD1 (5 bases). Trimming left V 0 bases short and J 0 bases short, with 10 bases between. Germline lookup yields CDR1 SGHKS and CDR2 YYEKEE (reference sequence). The CDR3 covers 16 residues.

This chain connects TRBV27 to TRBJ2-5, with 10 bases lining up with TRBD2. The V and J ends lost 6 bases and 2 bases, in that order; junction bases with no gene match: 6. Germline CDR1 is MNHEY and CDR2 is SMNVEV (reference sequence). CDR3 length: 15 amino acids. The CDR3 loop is CASRLQRGGQETQYF. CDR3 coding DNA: TGTGCCAGCAGACTCCAGCGGGGGGGGCAAGAGACCCAGTACTTC.

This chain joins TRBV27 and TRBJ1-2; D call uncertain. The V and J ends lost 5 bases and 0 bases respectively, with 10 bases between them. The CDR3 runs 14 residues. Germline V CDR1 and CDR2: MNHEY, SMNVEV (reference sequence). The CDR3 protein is CASSVDRANYGYTF. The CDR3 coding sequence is TGTGCCAGCAGTGTCGACCGGGCTAACTATGGCTACACCTTC.

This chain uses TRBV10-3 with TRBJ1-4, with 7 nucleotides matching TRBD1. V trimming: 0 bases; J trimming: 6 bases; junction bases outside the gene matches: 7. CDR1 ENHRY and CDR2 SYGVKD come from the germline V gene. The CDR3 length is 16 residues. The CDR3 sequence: CAISESWRQGDEKLFF. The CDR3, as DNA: TGTGCCATCAGTGAGTCTTGGAGGCAGGGGGATGAAAAACTGTTTTTT.

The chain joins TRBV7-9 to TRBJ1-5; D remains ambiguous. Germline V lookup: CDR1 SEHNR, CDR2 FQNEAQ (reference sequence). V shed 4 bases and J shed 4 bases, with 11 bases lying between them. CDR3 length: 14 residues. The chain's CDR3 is CASSSEAGNQPQHF. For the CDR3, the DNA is TGTGCCAGCAGCTCGGAGGCGGGGAATCAGCCCCAGCATTTT.

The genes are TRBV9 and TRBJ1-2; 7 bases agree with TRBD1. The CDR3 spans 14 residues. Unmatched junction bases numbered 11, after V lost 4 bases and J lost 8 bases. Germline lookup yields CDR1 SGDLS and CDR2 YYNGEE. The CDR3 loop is CASSRGDREIGYTF. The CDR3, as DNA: TGTGCCAGCAGCAGAGGAGACAGGGAGATCGGCTACACCTTC.

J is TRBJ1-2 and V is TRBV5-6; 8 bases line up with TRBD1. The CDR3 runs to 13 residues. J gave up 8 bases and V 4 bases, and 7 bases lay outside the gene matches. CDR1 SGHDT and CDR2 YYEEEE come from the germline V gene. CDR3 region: CASSIDRGLGYTF. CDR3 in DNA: TGTGCCAGCAGCATAGACAGGGGTTTGGGCTACACCTTC.

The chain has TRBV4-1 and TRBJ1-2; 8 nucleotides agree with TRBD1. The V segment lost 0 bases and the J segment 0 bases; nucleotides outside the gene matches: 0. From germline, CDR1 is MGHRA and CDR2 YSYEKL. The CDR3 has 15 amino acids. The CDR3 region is CASSQEDRANYGYTF. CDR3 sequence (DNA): TGCGCCAGCAGCCAAGAGGACAGGGCTAACTATGGCTACACCTTC.

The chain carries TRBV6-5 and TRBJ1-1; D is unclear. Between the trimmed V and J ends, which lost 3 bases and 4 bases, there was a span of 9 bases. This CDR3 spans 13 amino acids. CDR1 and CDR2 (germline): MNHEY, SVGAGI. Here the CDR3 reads CASSYEGTTEAFF. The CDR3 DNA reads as TGTGCCAGCAGTTATGAGGGCACCACTGAAGCTTTCTTT.

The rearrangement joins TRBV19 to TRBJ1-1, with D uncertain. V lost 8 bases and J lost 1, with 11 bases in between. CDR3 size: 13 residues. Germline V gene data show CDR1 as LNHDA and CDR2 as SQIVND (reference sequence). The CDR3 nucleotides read TGTGCCAGTGAGGTGGCAGCGAACACTGAAGCTTTCTTT. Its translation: CASEVAANTEAFF.

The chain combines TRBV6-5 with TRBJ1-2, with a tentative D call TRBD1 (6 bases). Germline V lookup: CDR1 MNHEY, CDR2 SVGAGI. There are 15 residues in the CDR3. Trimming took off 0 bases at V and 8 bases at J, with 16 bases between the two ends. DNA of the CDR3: TGTGCCAGCAGTTACTCCCGGACAGCCGAAGAGGGCTACACCTTC. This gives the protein CASSYSRTAEEGYTF.

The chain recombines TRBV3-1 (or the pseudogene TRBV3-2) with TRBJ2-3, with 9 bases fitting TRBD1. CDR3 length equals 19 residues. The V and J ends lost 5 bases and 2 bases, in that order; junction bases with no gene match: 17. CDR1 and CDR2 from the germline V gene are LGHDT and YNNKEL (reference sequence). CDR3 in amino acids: CASSDTAMDRTGDTDTQYF. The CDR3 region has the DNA TGTGCCAGCAGCGACACCGCGATGGACCGGACAGGGGACACAGATACGCAGTATTTT.

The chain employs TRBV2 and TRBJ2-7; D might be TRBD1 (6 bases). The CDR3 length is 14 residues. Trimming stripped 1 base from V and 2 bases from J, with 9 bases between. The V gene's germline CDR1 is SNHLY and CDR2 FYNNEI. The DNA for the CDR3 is TGTGCCAGCAGTGAAGACAGGGACACCTACGAGCAGTACTTC. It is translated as CASSEDRDTYEQYF. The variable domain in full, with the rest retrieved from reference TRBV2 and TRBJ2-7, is EPEVTQTPSHQVTQMGQEVILRCVPISNHLYFYWYRQILGQKVEFLVSFYNNEISEKSEIFDDQFSVERPDGSNFTLKIRSTKLEDSAMYFCASSEDRDTYEQYFGPGTRLTVT.

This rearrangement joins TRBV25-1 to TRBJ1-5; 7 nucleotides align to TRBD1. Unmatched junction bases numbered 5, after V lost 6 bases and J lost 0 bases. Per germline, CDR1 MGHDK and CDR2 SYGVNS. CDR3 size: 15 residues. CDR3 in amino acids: CASSQTGVSNQPQHF. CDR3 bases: TGTGCCAGCAGCCAAACAGGGGTTAGCAATCAGCCCCAGCATTTT.

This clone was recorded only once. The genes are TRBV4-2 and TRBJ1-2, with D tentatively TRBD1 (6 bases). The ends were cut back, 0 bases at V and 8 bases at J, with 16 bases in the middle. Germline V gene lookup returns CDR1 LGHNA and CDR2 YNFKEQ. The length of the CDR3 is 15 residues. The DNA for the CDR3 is TGTGCCAGCAGCCAAGATCCACAGGGTTTTTCGGGCTACACCTTC. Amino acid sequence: CASSQDPQGFSGYTF.

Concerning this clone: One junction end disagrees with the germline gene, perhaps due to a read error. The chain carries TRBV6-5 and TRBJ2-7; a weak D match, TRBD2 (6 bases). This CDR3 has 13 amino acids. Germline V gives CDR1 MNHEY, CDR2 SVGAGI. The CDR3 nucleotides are TGTGCCAGCACCCCGGATGGCGGGCGGGACCCCCACTTC. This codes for CASTPDGGRDPHF.

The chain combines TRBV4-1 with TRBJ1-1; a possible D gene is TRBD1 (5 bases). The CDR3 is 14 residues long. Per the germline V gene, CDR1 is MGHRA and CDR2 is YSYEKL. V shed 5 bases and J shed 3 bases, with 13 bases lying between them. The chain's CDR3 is CASSRTGGDTEAFF. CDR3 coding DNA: TGCGCCAGCAGCAGGACGGGAGGGGACACTGAAGCTTTCTTT.

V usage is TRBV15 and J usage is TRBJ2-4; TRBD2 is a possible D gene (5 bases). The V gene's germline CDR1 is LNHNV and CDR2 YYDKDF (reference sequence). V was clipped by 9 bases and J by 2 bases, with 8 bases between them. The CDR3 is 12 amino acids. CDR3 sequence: CATGSSKNIQYF. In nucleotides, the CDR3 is TGTGCCACAGGGAGTTCCAAAAACATTCAGTACTTC. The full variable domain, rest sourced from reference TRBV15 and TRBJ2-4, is DAMVIQNPRYQVTQFGKPVTLSCSQTLNHNVMYWYQQKSSQAPKLLFHYYDKDFNNEADTPDNFQSRRPNTSFCFLDIRSPGLGDTAMYLCATGSSKNIQYFGAGTRLSVL.

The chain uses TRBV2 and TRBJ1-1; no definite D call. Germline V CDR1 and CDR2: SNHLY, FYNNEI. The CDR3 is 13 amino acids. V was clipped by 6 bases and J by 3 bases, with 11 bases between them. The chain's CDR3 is CASRRDGDTEAFF. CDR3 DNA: TGTGCCAGCAGGAGAGATGGTGACACTGAAGCTTTCTTT.

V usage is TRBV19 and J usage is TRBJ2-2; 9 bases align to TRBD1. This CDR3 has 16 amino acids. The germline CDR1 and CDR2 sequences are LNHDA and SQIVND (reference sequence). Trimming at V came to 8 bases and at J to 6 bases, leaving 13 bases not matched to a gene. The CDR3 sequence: CASSESGQGFPGELFF. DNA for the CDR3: TGTGCCAGTTCAGAATCGGGACAGGGCTTCCCCGGGGAGCTGTTTTTT. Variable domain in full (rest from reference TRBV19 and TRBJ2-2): DGGITQSPKYLFRKEGQNVTLSCEQNLNHDAMYWYRQDPGQGLRLIYYSQIVNDFQKGDIAEGYSVSREKKESFPLTVTSAQKNPTAFYLCASSESGQGFPGELFFGEGSRLTVL.